The 29 T cell receptor beta chains presented below share a single source sample, sequenced in a study of T cells in Graves' hyperthyroidism and ophthalmopathy. TCR beta CDR3 sequences were amplified from RNA transcripts. In the first-round RT-PCR of the TCR CDR3, the HTBI primer set was used. TCRdb analysed the multiplex PCR reads with MiXCR anew, one entry per CDR3 protein. This sample has 650,000 to 750,000 distinct CDR3 sequences; about 15% occur once, and the top ten carry about a tenth. Sequencing was done on a sample of blood. The receptor source for this set is a young woman with Graves' hyperthyroidism.

This clonotype was counted at least ten times. The rearrangement uses TRBV27 and TRBJ2-1, with D tentatively TRBD2 (5 bases). Trimming stripped 6 bases from V and 9 bases from J, with 12 bases between. This CDR3 has 12 amino acids. The germline CDR1 and CDR2 sequences are MNHEY and SMNVEV (reference sequence). This CDR3 is CASSHQGGEQFF. CDR3 coding DNA: TGTGCCAGCAGCCATCAAGGAGGTGAGCAGTTCTTC.

This clonotype showed up just a few times. The chain couples TRBV28 to TRBJ1-1; D not certain. Per the germline V gene, CDR1 is MDHEN and CDR2 is SYDVKM. V gave up 6 bases and J gave up 7 bases, with 9 bases separating them. This CDR3 spans 11 amino acids. The CDR3 is CASSLEFEAFF. DNA of the CDR3: TGTGCCAGCAGCTTAGAGTTTGAAGCTTTCTTT.

This clonotype was picked up many times. The gene calls are TRBV4-1 and TRBJ2-1, with D perhaps matching TRBD1 or TRBD2 (5 bases each). CDR1 and CDR2 (germline): MGHRA, YSYEKL. With 7 bases removed from V and 7 bases from J, the gap between germline ends came to 20 bases. The CDR3 spans 15 residues. DNA for the CDR3: TGCGCCAGCACCCCCAGGGCATCCACGGGGAATGAGCAGTTCTTC. Residues: CASTPRASTGNEQFF.

This clonotype was recorded many times. The V call is TRBV6-1, the J call TRBJ2-5, with D tentatively TRBD2 (6 bases). Trimming pared 11 bases from V and 1 base from J, leaving 11 bases between. Germline CDR1 reads MNHNS; CDR2 reads SASEGT. The CDR3 loop spans 12 amino acids. Here the CDR3 DNA reads TGTGCCGGACGGGAGCGCCAAGAGACCCAGTACTTC. Translating gives CAGRERQETQYF.

At least ten counts were recorded for this clonotype. The V and J genes are TRBV7-3 and TRBJ2-2; the D is unclear. Trimming took off 3 bases at V and 0 bases at J, with 14 bases between the two ends. CDR1 is SGHTA and CDR2 is FQGTGA in the germline V gene. The CDR3 is 17 residues long. The CDR3 sequence is CASSFRSSYPNTGELFF. The CDR3 nucleotides read TGTGCCAGCAGCTTTCGGAGTAGCTATCCGAACACCGGGGAGCTGTTTTTT.

There are many counts of this clonotype. The chain employs TRBV7-8 and TRBJ2-7; D may be TRBD1 (6 bases). Germline assignment: CDR1 SGHVS and CDR2 FQNEAQ. Trimming took off 5 bases at V and 5 bases at J, with 10 bases between the two ends. CDR3 length: 12 residues. The CDR3, as DNA: TGTGCCAGCAGCCCGGACAGAAACGAGCAGTACTTC. Its translation: CASSPDRNEQYF.

This clonotype appeared many times. V usage is TRBV2 and J usage is TRBJ2-7; a weak D match, TRBD2 (5 bases). V gave up 3 bases and J gave up 1 base, with 7 bases separating them. Germline V lookup: CDR1 SNHLY, CDR2 FYNNEI. The CDR3 spans 13 residues. The CDR3 loop reads CASSEDSSYEQYF. In DNA form, the CDR3 reads TGTGCCAGCAGTGAGGACTCATCCTACGAGCAGTACTTC.

The chain recombines TRBV6-5 with TRBJ2-5, with 9 bases fitting TRBD2. Losses at the gene ends were 2 bases for V and 7 bases for J; bases not matched to a gene: 11. CDR1 MNHEY and CDR2 SVGAGI come from the germline V gene. The CDR3 sequence is 16 residues long. This CDR3 reads CASSYLTLAGRGTQYF. The CDR3 region has the DNA TGTGCCAGCAGTTACCTTACCCTAGCGGGACGTGGGACCCAGTACTTC.

This clonotype was picked up many times. The chain uses TRBV24-1 and TRBJ2-3, with TRBD1 matching 8 bases. The CDR3 is made up of 18 amino acids. Germline trimming cut 3 bases from V and 0 bases from J; bases unmatched to any gene: 10. The germline gives CDR1 KGHDR, CDR2 SFDVKD. The CDR3, as DNA: TGTGCCACCAGTGATCCTCTCATGACAGGGGCTAGCACAGATACGCAGTATTTT. Its translation: CATSDPLMTGASTDTQYF.

This clonotype was seen only a few times. The chain combines TRBV7-9 with TRBJ2-3; the match to TRBD2 covers 7 bases. Per germline, CDR1 SEHNR and CDR2 FQNEAQ (reference sequence). CDR3 size: 13 residues. Unmatched junction bases numbered 3, after V lost 7 bases and J lost 2 bases. The CDR3 DNA is TGTGCCAGCAAACTAGCGAACACAGATACGCAGTATTTT. As protein: CASKLANTDTQYF.

This clonotype has only a few counts. The genes are TRBV6-6 and TRBJ2-5; D unclear. V shed 0 bases and J shed 4 bases, with 9 bases lying between them. Germline lookup yields CDR1 MNHNY and CDR2 SVGAGI (reference sequence). This CDR3 is built from 14 residues. In DNA form, the CDR3 reads TGTGCCAGCAGTTACTCGTTTTGGGGAGAGACCCAGTACTTC. Translated: CASSYSFWGETQYF.

The rearrangement links TRBV7-9 to TRBJ2-7, with D possibly being TRBD1 or TRBD2 (5 bases each). With 5 bases removed from V and 2 bases from J, the gap between germline ends came to 10 bases. From germline, CDR1 is SEHNR and CDR2 FQNEAQ (reference sequence). The CDR3 is 13 amino acids. CDR3 sequence: CASSSWDPYEQYF. The CDR3 DNA reads as TGTGCCAGCAGCAGCTGGGACCCCTACGAGCAGTACTTC.

This clonotype was counted at least ten times. The chain is built from TRBV12-3 or TRBV12-4 and TRBJ2-7; 7 bases are a match to TRBD1. The CDR3 runs to 18 residues. Trimming removed 5 bases from V and 0 bases from J; junction bases left unmatched: 16. CDR3 DNA sequence: TGTGCCAGCAGTGAGGGGACAGCTCAGGAGTGGGGCTCCTACGAGCAGTACTTC. Amino acid sequence: CASSEGTAQEWGSYEQYF.

At least ten counts were recorded for this clonotype. This chain links TRBV12-3 or TRBV12-4 with TRBJ2-5; perhaps TRBD2 as D (6 bases). This CDR3 comprises 15 residues. Trimming cost V 5 bases and J 4 bases, with 17 bases left between them. The CDR3 is CASSTPWGERETQYF. For the CDR3, the DNA is TGTGCCAGCAGTACCCCTTGGGGGGAACGAGAGACCCAGTACTTC.

This clonotype appeared many times. This chain links TRBV28 with TRBJ1-4, with D perhaps matching TRBD1 (5 bases). With 6 bases removed from V and 4 bases from J, the gap between germline ends came to 15 bases. Germline V lookup: CDR1 MDHEN, CDR2 SYDVKM. There are 15 residues in the CDR3. The CDR3 region is CASREPGRFNEKLFF. The CDR3 DNA reads as TGTGCCAGCAGGGAACCGGGACGGTTTAATGAAAAACTGTTTTTT. The entire variable domain, with the rest obtained from reference TRBV28 and TRBJ1-4, is as follows: DVKVTQSSRYLVKRTGEKVFLECVQDMDHENMFWYRQDPGLGLRLIYFSYDVKMKEKGDIPEGYSVSREKKERFSLILESASTNQTSMYLCASREPGRFNEKLFFGSGTQLSVL.

This clonotype was found a few times. This may stem from a read error, because a much larger clone lies one nucleotide away. The rearrangement uses TRBV2 and TRBJ2-2, with 7 bases lining up with TRBD1. J was trimmed by 3 bases and V by 2 bases; bases with no gene match: 9. The CDR3 consists of 17 residues. Germline CDR1 and CDR2: SNHLY and FYNNEI. CDR3 region: CASSERGTAQDTGELFF. DNA for the CDR3: TGTGCCAGCAGTGAAAGGGGGACAGCCCAAGACACCGGGGAGCTGTTTTTT.

The chain recombines TRBV11-1 with TRBJ2-2; D could derive from TRBD1 or TRBD2 (5 bases each). With 5 bases removed from V and 6 bases from J, the gap between germline ends came to 19 bases. The CDR3 contains 16 residues. The germline V gene has CDR1 SGHAT and CDR2 FQDESV (reference sequence). The CDR3, as DNA: TGTGCCAGCAGCCTCCTCCGGGACGGCCCACCCGGGGAGCTGTTTTTT. As protein: CASSLLRDGPPGELFF.

The chain recombines TRBV19 with TRBJ1-2; no reliable D call. CDR1 is LNHDA, CDR2 SQIVND, per germline (reference sequence). The CDR3 runs 15 residues. V lost 3 bases and J lost 6, with 17 bases in between. Written as DNA, the CDR3 is TGTGCCAGTAGTATGGTTTCCAGAATCCTGGATGGCTACACCTTC. This translates into CASSMVSRILDGYTF.

This clonotype was observed a handful of times. V and J are TRBV27 and TRBJ1-1, with D tentatively TRBD1 (6 bases). V was cut by 4 bases and J by 6 bases, with 18 bases left in between. This CDR3 has 15 amino acids. From germline, CDR1 is MNHEY and CDR2 SMNVEV (reference sequence). The CDR3 protein is CASSSRLHRDAEAFF. The CDR3 nucleotides read TGTGCCAGCAGTTCCAGGCTCCACAGGGACGCTGAAGCTTTCTTT.

This clonotype has a count of ten or more. J is TRBJ2-7 and V is TRBV28; 7 bases line up with TRBD1. Germline V CDR1 and CDR2: MDHEN, SYDVKM. V gave up 5 bases and J gave up 0 bases; unmatched junction bases: 7. The CDR3 runs to 15 residues. The CDR3 region is CASSLLGQSSYEQYF. The CDR3 nucleotides are TGTGCCAGCAGTCTTTTGGGACAGAGCTCCTACGAGCAGTACTTC.

This chain connects TRBV13 to TRBJ1-1, with D possibly being TRBD1 (5 bases). Germline-derived CDR1 and CDR2 are PRHDT and FYEKMQ (reference sequence). The V end was cut by 1 base, the J end by 7 bases, with 19 bases between. The CDR3 consists of 16 residues. CDR3 DNA sequence: TGTGCCAGCAGCTTAGAAGTTGTGACAGTGGGAAATGAAGCTTTCTTT. It codes for CASSLEVVTVGNEAFF.

This clonotype was seen ten or more times. The chain recombines TRBV11-2 with TRBJ2-1; 12 bases are shared with TRBD2. J gave up 8 bases and V 2 bases, and 10 bases lay outside the gene matches. This CDR3 contains 17 residues. Per germline, CDR1 SGHAT and CDR2 FQNNGV. CDR3 amino acids: CASSLPTSGGQPHEQFF. Written as DNA, the CDR3 is TGTGCCAGCAGCTTACCGACTAGCGGGGGACAACCACATGAGCAGTTCTTC.

V gene TRBV30 combines with J gene TRBJ1-1, with D possibly TRBD1 on 5 matching bases. The CDR3 runs 15 residues. Germline V CDR1 and CDR2: GTSNPN, SVGIG (reference sequence). V shed 1 base and J shed 4 bases, with 16 bases lying between them. This CDR3 reads CAWSAEMQGGTEAFF. As DNA, the CDR3 is TGTGCCTGGAGTGCCGAAATGCAGGGAGGCACTGAAGCTTTCTTT.

This chain joins TRBV20-1 and TRBJ1-4; D gene ambiguous. The CDR3 extends over 13 amino acids. Germline V CDR1 and CDR2: DFQATT, SNEGSKA (reference sequence). With 0 bases removed from V and 13 bases from J, the gap between germline ends came to 15 bases. Here the CDR3 DNA reads TGCAGTGCTAGAGATTGGACCGCTGTAGGACTGTTTTTT. Translation: CSARDWTAVGLFF.

In its sample, this clonotype was seen a few times. The rearrangement links TRBV28 to TRBJ2-5; the D gene could be TRBD1 or TRBD2 (6 bases each). Per germline, CDR1 MDHEN and CDR2 SYDVKM. Trimming removed 6 bases at V and 4 bases at J, with 15 bases between. CDR3 length: 14 residues. In nucleotides, the CDR3 is TGTGCCAGCAGGGGTTGGGGGGCTATAGAGACCCAGTACTTC. Its protein product is CASRGWGAIETQYF.

This clonotype has a count of ten or more. V gene TRBV2 combines with J gene TRBJ2-7, with D tentatively TRBD2 (6 bases). The CDR3 totals 16 residues. The V gene's germline CDR1 is SNHLY and CDR2 FYNNEI. V lost 5 bases and J lost 2, with 19 bases in between. In DNA form, the CDR3 reads TGTGCCAGCAGTTCGGGCCTCTTAGCGGCCACCTACGAGCAGTACTTC. Translated, it gives CASSSGLLAATYEQYF.

The chain carries TRBV20-1 and TRBJ2-1; possibly TRBD1 or TRBD2 for D (5 bases each). Germline CDR1 DFQATT, CDR2 SNEGSKA (reference sequence). Trimming stripped 0 bases from V and 0 bases from J, with 15 bases between. The CDR3 extends over 17 amino acids. CDR3 in DNA: TGCAGTGCTAGAGAGGGGCGCGGGCGAAGCTCCTACAATGAGCAGTTCTTC. Translation: CSAREGRGRSSYNEQFF.

The V and J genes are TRBV9 and TRBJ2-1; 10 positions match TRBD2. The V segment lost 0 bases and the J segment 5 bases; nucleotides outside the gene matches: 8. The CDR3 covers 17 residues. The germline V gene encodes CDR1 SGDLS and CDR2 YYNGEE. The CDR3 nucleotides are TGTGCCAGCAGCGTAGTGGGAAGCGGGAGGGCCAACAATGAGCAGTTCTTC. This codes for CASSVVGSGRANNEQFF.

In this sample, this clonotype turned up many times. This rearrangement joins TRBV11-2 to TRBJ2-5; unclear D gene. The CDR3 has 15 residues. V gave up 2 bases and J gave up 5 bases, with 15 bases separating them. Looked up from germline, CDR1 is SGHAT and CDR2 is FQNNGV. CDR3 region: CASSLSIFPGETQYF. CDR3 bases: TGTGCCAGCAGCTTAAGTATTTTCCCTGGGGAGACCCAGTACTTC.